This passage covers 8 T cell receptor beta chains from one sample sequenced in a study of cytomegalovirus exposure and HLA in healthy donors. It was with 60 Vbeta and 13 Jbeta primers that the PCR ran. Libraries were prepared by immunoSEQ multiplex PCR; TCRdb keeps only in-frame clonotypes and omits some of them. The sample holds some 120,000 clones, 74% seen once. Material: PBMCs. The receptors shown here come from a woman between 50 and 59 years old in good health and CMV-seropositive.

The chain links TRBV2 to TRBJ2-1; 12 bases line up with TRBD2. The V segment lost 6 bases and the J segment 4 bases; nucleotides outside the gene matches: 7. The germline V gene encodes CDR1 SNHLY and CDR2 FYNNEI. CDR3 length: 16 amino acids. CDR3 DNA: TGTGCCAGCAGGAAACTAGCGGGGGGCGTATACAATGAGCAGTTCTTC. Its translation: CASRKLAGGVYNEQFF.

Only a few counts were recorded for this clone. The chain recombines TRBV4-1 with TRBJ1-6; D remains ambiguous. The germline CDR1 and CDR2 sequences are MGHRA and YSYEKL. V lost 1 base and J 9 bases, leaving 7 bases between the germline ends. This CDR3 has 13 amino acids. DNA for the CDR3: TGCGCCAGCAGCCAAGGGCAAATTTCACCCCTCCACTTT. As protein: CASSQGQISPLHF.

The gene calls are TRBV2 and TRBJ1-5, with D possibly being TRBD1 (5 bases). Trimming removed 2 bases from V and 7 bases from J, with 15 bases in between. CDR1 is SNHLY and CDR2 is FYNNEI in the germline V gene. The CDR3 has 15 amino acids. CDR3 in DNA: TGTGCCAGCAGTGAACTGAATACTCGGGGGCAGCCCCAGCATTTT. It specifies CASSELNTRGQPQHF.

V gene TRBV1 combines with J gene TRBJ2-7; the table assigns TRBD2, which was not confirmed against the DNA. TRBV1 is classified as a pseudogene. The CDR3 is 14 amino acids. The CDR3, as DNA: TGCACCAGCATAACTAGCGGGCAGACCTACGAGCAGTACTTC. It codes for CTSITSGQTYEQYF.

The chain couples TRBV5-1 to TRBJ2-7, with 9 bases that match TRBD1. CDR1 and CDR2 from the germline V gene are SGHRS and YFSETQ. The CDR3 length is 13 residues. The V gene end was trimmed by 6 bases and the J gene end by 5 bases; junction bases not matched to a gene: 6. CDR3 loop: CASNKQGADEQYF. The CDR3 coding sequence is TGCGCCAGCAACAAACAGGGGGCCGACGAGCAGTACTTC. Using reference TRBV5-1 and TRBJ2-7 for the parts outside the CDR3, the full variable domain is KAGVTQTPRYLIKTRGQQVTLSCSPISGHRSVSWYQQTPGQGLQFLFEYFSETQRNKGNFPGRFSGRQFSNSRSEMNVSTLELGDSALYLCASNKQGADEQYFGPGTRLTVT.

This rearrangement joins TRBV18 to TRBJ2-6; D call uncertain. The CDR3 totals 19 residues. From germline, CDR1 is KGHSH and CDR2 LQKENI. Trimming removed 2 bases at V and 1 base at J, with 18 bases between. CDR3 in amino acids: CASSPYLDIAASGANVLTF. The CDR3 DNA is TGTGCCAGCTCACCATATTTAGACATTGCCGCTTCTGGGGCCAACGTCCTGACTTTC.

On this clone itself: A read error may account for a junction end that differs from germline. The chain is built from TRBV7-9 and TRBJ1-3, with D possibly being TRBD1 (6 bases). This CDR3 has 15 amino acids. CDR1 is SEHNR and CDR2 is FQNEAQ in the germline V gene (reference sequence). CDR3 bases: TGTTCCAGCTGGGTAACAGGGTCGTTTGGAAACACCATATATTTT. It codes for CSSWVTGSFGNTIYF.

This clone has a handful of counts. CDR3 residues: CASSSRGGWNEQFF. The CDR3 region has the DNA TGTGCCAGCAGCTCCCGGGGGGGGTGGAATGAGCAGTTCTTC. The chain employs TRBV7-2 and TRBJ2-1; 8 positions match TRBD2. The CDR3 runs 14 residues. Germline V CDR1 and CDR2: SGHTA, FQGNSA. V was pared by 4 bases and J by 7 bases, with 6 bases of the junction left unmatched.